Sequencing of this T cell receptor (beta chain) was carried out in a study of cytomegalovirus exposure and HLA in healthy donors. In the study overall: One earlier analysis, a look at about 179 million T cells, found 100 million to 130 million unique TCR beta sequences. Study outcomes and limitations: Indistinguishable V segments, including TRBV6-2 and TRBV6-3, were excluded.

The junction had 3 bases not matched to a gene; V was cut back by 2 bases and J by 5 bases. Looked up from germline, CDR1 is ENHRY and CDR2 is SYGVKD. This CDR3 spans 13 amino acids. Researchers ran the PCR with 60 Vbeta and 13 Jbeta primers. Clones were sequenced by immunoSEQ multiplex PCR, and TCRdb holds only the in-frame ones, with some missing. The profile shows about 150,000 clones, about 83% of them singletons. The donors gave bone marrow, and they were healthy. As concerns this clone: Its antigen is undetermined.

The V gene is TRBV10-3, the J gene TRBJ2-7; 7 positions match TRBD2. Sequenced: PBMCs. The clonotype comes from a woman aged 40 to 50 in good health and CMV-seronegative. The CDR3 region has the DNA TGTGCCATCAGTGAGGCGGGGGACGACGAGCAGTACTTC. Residues: CAISEAGDDEQYF.